Detailed here is one TCR beta chain. Seattle patients were enrolled while actively infected and followed longitudinally. This entry is derived from a study of blood T cell repertoires in COVID-19. Study as a whole: The samples span acute and convalescent COVID-19 from the United States, Italy and Spain.

The CDR3 sequence is 14 residues long. CDR1 is SNHLY, CDR2 FYNNEI, per germline. Trimming shortened V by 2 bases and J by 6 bases, and 13 bases separated the two germline ends. In the study's own analysis: Cell counts per sample came from amplifying reference gene primers. Some clones are missing from TCRdb's copy, which holds only in-frame ones; the method was immunoSEQ multiplex PCR. V and J calls and clone size are given by that table; D and trimming were obtained from the DNA. The table lists a few hundred thousand clones, about 90% of them singletons. The source of this sequence is a woman in her 70s with COVID-19, enrolled during active disease. V is TRBV2 and J is TRBJ1-2, with a weak D call TRBD1 (5 bases). Sequenced: peripheral blood. In nucleotides, the CDR3 is TGTGCCAGCAGTGAATCACGACAGCCTAATGGCTACACCTTC. Its translation is CASSESRQPNGYTF. Filled out from reference TRBV2 and TRBJ1-2, the complete variable domain reads EPEVTQTPSHQVTQMGQEVILRCVPISNHLYFYWYRQILGQKVEFLVSFYNNEISEKSEIFDDQFSVERPDGSNFTLKIRSTKLEDSAMYFCASSESRQPNGYTFGSGTRLTVV.